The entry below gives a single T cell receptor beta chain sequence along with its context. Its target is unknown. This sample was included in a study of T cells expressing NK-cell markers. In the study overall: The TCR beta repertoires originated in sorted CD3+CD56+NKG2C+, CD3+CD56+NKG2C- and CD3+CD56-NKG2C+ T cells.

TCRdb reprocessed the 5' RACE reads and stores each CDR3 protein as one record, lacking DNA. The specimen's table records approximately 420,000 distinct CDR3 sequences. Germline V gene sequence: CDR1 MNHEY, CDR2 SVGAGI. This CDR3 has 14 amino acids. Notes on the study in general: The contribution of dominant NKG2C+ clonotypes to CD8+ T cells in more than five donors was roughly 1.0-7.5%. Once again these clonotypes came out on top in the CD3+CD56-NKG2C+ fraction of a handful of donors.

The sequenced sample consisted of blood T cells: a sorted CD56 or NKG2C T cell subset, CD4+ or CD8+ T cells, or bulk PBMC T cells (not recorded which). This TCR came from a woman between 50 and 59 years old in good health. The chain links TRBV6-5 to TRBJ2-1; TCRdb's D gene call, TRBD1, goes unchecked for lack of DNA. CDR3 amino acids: CASSTLQGGNEQFF.